One and the same sample provided the 28 T cell receptor beta chains below, sequenced in a study of shared clonotypes between healthy human individuals. The data were produced by immunoSEQ multiplex PCR, yet TCRdb's version contains in-frame clones alone and is incomplete. The repertoire consists of under 1,900,000 clones, with approximately 98.5% occurring once and the leading ten covering about 0.4%. The specimen sequenced was naive CD4+ T cells sorted from blood. Sample subset: CD45RA+ positively selected. The origin of the receptors is a man younger than 40 in good health.

This sequence joins TRBV10-3 and TRBJ2-3, with 9 bases aligning to TRBD1. The CDR3 totals 16 residues. Germline trimming cut 6 bases from V and 4 bases from J; bases unmatched to any gene: 11. CDR1 and CDR2 from the germline V gene are ENHRY and SYGVKD. The CDR3: CAISGAGQGLADTQYF. The CDR3 nucleotides are TGTGCCATCAGCGGAGCGGGACAGGGTCTCGCAGATACGCAGTATTTT.

This chain's CDR3 is CASSLTRSLVQFF. In nucleotides, the CDR3 is TGTGCCAGCAGCCTCACTAGGTCCCTTGTGCAGTTCTTC. The chain joins TRBV7-2 to TRBJ2-1, with D maybe TRBD2 (5 bases). The V gene lost 5 bases and the J gene lost 12 bases, with 17 bases spanning the gap. The germline CDR1 and CDR2 sequences are SGHTA and FQGNSA. This CDR3 is 13 amino acids long. Complete variable domain (other parts from reference TRBV7-2 and TRBJ2-1): GAGVSQSPSNKVTEKGKDVELRCDPISGHTALYWYRQSLGQGLEFLIYFQGNSAPDKSGLPSDRFSAERTGGSVSTLTIQRTQQEDSAVYLCASSLTRSLVQFFGPGTRLTVL.

The gene calls are TRBV4-1 and TRBJ2-3; 8 bases agree with TRBD1. The CDR3 length is 17 residues. Trimming at V came to 1 base and at J to 2 bases, leaving 8 bases not matched to a gene. Germline V lookup: CDR1 MGHRA, CDR2 YSYEKL. CDR3 amino acids: CASSQAPGTGVTDTQYF. The CDR3 DNA reads TGCGCCAGCAGCCAAGCCCCAGGGACAGGAGTCACAGATACGCAGTATTTT.

This chain uses TRBV5-1 with TRBJ2-1, with a weak D call TRBD2 (6 bases). In germline, CDR1 is SGHRS, CDR2 YFSETQ. The CDR3 loop spans 13 amino acids. Trimming cost V 4 bases and J 4 bases, with 9 bases left between them. This chain's CDR3 is CASSGGFYNEQFF. The CDR3 nucleotides are TGCGCCAGCAGCGGGGGGTTTTACAATGAGCAGTTCTTC.

The chain joins TRBV9 to TRBJ2-3; possible D gene TRBD1, 6 bases. The CDR3 loop spans 15 amino acids. CDR1 SGDLS and CDR2 YYNGEE come from the germline V gene. Between the trimmed V and J ends, which lost 4 bases and 0 bases, there was a span of 12 bases. The CDR3: CASSPMDSSTDTQYF. The CDR3 DNA sequence: TGTGCCAGCAGCCCTATGGACAGTAGCACAGATACGCAGTATTTT.

The V gene is TRBV7-9, the J gene TRBJ1-2; D remains ambiguous. The V gene's germline CDR1 is SEHNR and CDR2 FQNEAQ (reference sequence). This CDR3 is 12 amino acids long. V was pared by 0 bases and J by 8 bases, with 7 bases between. CDR3 region: CASSLAGRGYTF. The DNA of the CDR3 is TGTGCCAGCAGCTTAGCAGGGAGAGGCTACACCTTC.

The chain has TRBV19 and TRBJ1-2; 9 bases match TRBD1. V was clipped by 8 bases and J by 5 bases; unmatched bases: 3. CDR3 length: 12 amino acids. Per the germline V gene, CDR1 is LNHDA and CDR2 is SQIVND (reference sequence). CDR3 protein: CASRDRGYGYTF. CDR3 coding DNA: TGTGCCAGTCGTGACAGGGGGTATGGCTACACCTTC.

The CDR3 region has the DNA TGTGCCAGCAGTTTGTGGGAGCAGTACTTC. Amino acids: CASSLWEQYF. The chain recombines TRBV2 with TRBJ2-7; D is ambiguous. This CDR3 comprises 10 residues. Germline CDR1 and CDR2: SNHLY and FYNNEI. The V end lost 5 bases, the J end lost 7 bases, and 6 bases lay between the germline ends.

The chain links TRBV27 to TRBJ2-7; D is undetermined. V was shortened by 1 base and J by 2 bases, with 12 bases between the two germline ends. CDR1 is MNHEY and CDR2 is SMNVEV in the germline V gene (reference sequence). The CDR3 consists of 15 residues. The CDR3: CASSLLKGNPYEQYF. The DNA of the CDR3 is TGTGCCAGCAGTTTATTAAAGGGCAACCCCTACGAGCAGTACTTC.

The gene calls are TRBV7-4 and TRBJ2-4; 7 bases agree with TRBD2. The CDR3 spans 15 residues. With V trimmed by 3 bases and J by 4 bases, 6 bases remained unmatched. Germline-derived CDR1 and CDR2 are SGHVT and SQSDAQ. Here the CDR3 DNA reads TGTGCCAGCAGCTTTCTCCTAGCGGTTAAAAACATTCAGTACTTC. This codes for CASSFLLAVKNIQYF.

Details on this clone: The sample has other DNA sequences that encode this CDR3 too. The J gene is TRBJ2-3, the V gene TRBV19; TRBD2 agrees at 12 bases. This CDR3 contains 15 residues. V dropped 5 bases and J dropped 4; count of bases not matched to a gene: 4. Germline V lookup: CDR1 LNHDA, CDR2 SQIVND (reference sequence). This chain's CDR3 is CASSLLAGGPDTQYF. The CDR3 nucleotides are TGTGCCAGTAGTTTACTAGCGGGAGGCCCAGATACGCAGTATTTT. Drawing the rest from reference TRBV19 and TRBJ2-3, the complete variable domain is DGGITQSPKYLFRKEGQNVTLSCEQNLNHDAMYWYRQDPGQGLRLIYYSQIVNDFQKGDIAEGYSVSREKKESFPLTVTSAQKNPTAFYLCASSLLAGGPDTQYFGPGTRLTVL.

The chain has TRBV11-2 and TRBJ2-7, with D tentatively TRBD2 (5 bases). Germline assignment: CDR1 SGHAT and CDR2 FQNNGV. The CDR3 length is 14 residues. V lost 3 bases to trimming and J lost 7 bases, with 16 bases between them. The CDR3 reads CASSFGPGVGEQYF. In nucleotides, the CDR3 is TGTGCCAGCAGCTTTGGACCCGGGGTAGGTGAGCAGTACTTC.

The chain uses TRBV23-1 and TRBJ2-7; TRBD1 matches at 9 bases. TRBV23-1 qualifies as an ORF whose function is uncertain. This CDR3 contains 16 residues. J lost 5 bases, V lost 4 bases, and 12 bases had no gene match. The CDR3 loop reads CASSPSKGTGKDEQYF. The CDR3 DNA reads TGCGCCAGCAGTCCATCCAAAGGGACAGGGAAGGACGAGCAGTACTTC.

With respect to this clone: Additional DNA sequences in this sample encode the identical CDR3. The rearrangement uses TRBV5-1 and TRBJ2-3; D is uncertain. Between the trimmed V and J ends, which lost 2 bases and 0 bases, there was a span of 10 bases. This CDR3 region has 15 residues. Per germline, CDR1 SGHRS and CDR2 YFSETQ. The CDR3 loop is CASSLGSTSTDTQYF. CDR3 sequence (DNA): TGCGCCAGCAGCTTAGGGTCTACTAGCACAGATACGCAGTATTTT.

The V call is TRBV4-1, the J call TRBJ2-7; 7 bases align to TRBD2. Germline assignment: CDR1 MGHRA and CDR2 YSYEKL. V gave up 4 bases and J gave up 3 bases; unmatched junction bases: 9. The CDR3 is 15 residues long. CDR3 sequence: CASSRSGTNYYEQYF. The CDR3 region has the DNA TGCGCCAGCAGCCGGTCCGGGACTAACTACTACGAGCAGTACTTC.

V and J are TRBV28 and TRBJ1-2; D not certain. CDR3 length: 15 amino acids. Trimming cost V 6 bases and J 4 bases, with 18 bases left between them. Germline assignment: CDR1 MDHEN and CDR2 SYDVKM. The CDR3 region is CASRLGGFRSYGYTF. The CDR3 region has the DNA TGTGCCAGCAGACTTGGAGGATTTCGCTCCTATGGCTACACCTTC.

This clone was counted once. J is TRBJ2-1 and V is TRBV9, with D perhaps TRBD1 (6 bases). Germline V gene lookup returns CDR1 SGDLS and CDR2 YYNGEE. This CDR3 is 14 amino acids long. V lost 5 bases to trimming and J lost 0 bases, with 9 bases between them. CDR3 region: CASSGGNSYNEQFF. CDR3 coding DNA: TGTGCCAGCAGTGGGGGCAACTCCTACAATGAGCAGTTCTTC.

The gene calls are TRBV7-3 and TRBJ2-5, with 7 nucleotides matching TRBD2. This CDR3 has 14 residues. Per the germline V gene, CDR1 is SGHTA and CDR2 is FQGTGA. Trimming at V came to 4 bases and at J to 2 bases, leaving 4 bases not matched to a gene. The CDR3, as DNA: TGTGCCAGCAGCTCCGGGGGGTGGCAAGAGACCCAGTACTTC. This encodes CASSSGGWQETQYF.

V usage is TRBV14 and J usage is TRBJ2-5; unclear D gene. Trimming shortened V by 4 bases and J by 4 bases, and 10 bases separated the two germline ends. Germline V gene data show CDR1 as SGHDN and CDR2 as FVKESK. The CDR3 extends over 13 amino acids. For the CDR3, the DNA is TGTGCCAGCAGCCCCCGGGTCGGAGAGACCCAGTACTTC. Encoded protein: CASSPRVGETQYF.

V and J are TRBV30 and TRBJ2-5, with D tentatively TRBD1 or TRBD2 (7 bases each). The CDR3 has 11 residues. Per the germline V gene, CDR1 is GTSNPN and CDR2 is SVGIG (reference sequence). Trimming stripped 5 bases from V and 9 bases from J, with 13 bases between. This chain's CDR3 is CAWGQAGAQYF. In nucleotides, the CDR3 is TGTGCCTGGGGACAGGCGGGGGCCCAGTACTTC.

The chain is built from TRBV28 and TRBJ1-4; D is perhaps TRBD1 (6 bases). Germline CDR1 is MDHEN and CDR2 is SYDVKM. Between the trimmed V and J ends, which lost 5 bases and 7 bases, there was a span of 14 bases. The CDR3 has 14 residues. The CDR3 nucleotides are TGTGCCAGCAGTAATACAGGGTTGGGTGAAAAACTGTTTTTT. Protein product: CASSNTGLGEKLFF.

This chain links TRBV5-4 with TRBJ2-1; perhaps TRBD2 as D (6 bases). The CDR3 is 17 residues long. Germline CDR1 reads SGHNT; CDR2 reads YYREEE (reference sequence). V lost 0 bases and J 5 bases, leaving 18 bases between the germline ends. CDR3 sequence: CASSLAGGIRLNNEQFF. CDR3 bases: TGTGCCAGCAGCTTGGCAGGAGGGATCAGACTAAACAATGAGCAGTTCTTC.

The rearrangement links TRBV18 to TRBJ2-1; 7 bases agree with TRBD2. The CDR3 loop spans 18 amino acids. V was clipped by 3 bases and J by 5 bases; unmatched bases: 16. Germline CDR1 reads KGHSH; CDR2 reads LQKENI. The DNA for the CDR3 is TGTGCCAGCTCACCGCGGGGGATCGGCTTCCAAATAAACAATGAGCAGTTCTTC. Its protein is CASSPRGIGFQINNEQFF.

V is TRBV5-1 and J is TRBJ1-2; 7 bases line up with TRBD1. The V segment lost 5 bases and the J segment 5 bases; nucleotides outside the gene matches: 9. There are 14 residues in the CDR3. CDR1 and CDR2 (germline): SGHRS, YFSETQ. CDR3 loop: CASSFDRVGYGYTF. The DNA for the CDR3 is TGCGCCAGCAGTTTCGACAGGGTGGGATATGGCTACACCTTC.

The V and J genes are TRBV19 and TRBJ2-7; tentatively, D is TRBD2 (6 bases). Trimming cost V 3 bases and J 2 bases, with 14 bases left between them. CDR1 and CDR2 from the germline V gene are LNHDA and SQIVND (reference sequence). The CDR3 length is 15 residues. CDR3 loop: CASSINVEGAYEQYF. CDR3 DNA: TGTGCCAGTAGTATTAATGTGGAGGGAGCCTACGAGCAGTACTTC.

The CDR3 here is CSVVPSGFTGELFF. CDR3 in DNA: TGCAGCGTTGTTCCTAGCGGGTTCACCGGGGAGCTGTTTTTT. V and J are TRBV29-1 and TRBJ2-2, with TRBD2 matching over 8 bases. Germline V lookup: CDR1 SQVTM, CDR2 ANQGSEA. There are 14 residues in the CDR3. V shed 4 bases and J 4 bases; nucleotides not matched to a gene: 5.

The chain joins TRBV27 to TRBJ2-7; 9 bases align to TRBD2. Trimming at V came to 3 bases and at J to 0 bases, leaving 6 bases not matched to a gene. In germline, CDR1 is MNHEY, CDR2 SMNVEV (reference sequence). CDR3 length: 16 amino acids. The CDR3 nucleotides read TGTGCCAGCAGTTTTCCTAGCGGGGATTCCTCCTACGAGCAGTACTTC. Translation gives CASSFPSGDSSYEQYF.

V gene TRBV5-1 combines with J gene TRBJ1-1; D gene uncertain. The CDR3 is 14 residues long. V lost 4 bases, J lost 0 bases, and 10 bases lay in between. CDR1 is SGHRS, CDR2 YFSETQ, per germline. CDR3: CASSMDVMNTEAFF. DNA of the CDR3: TGCGCCAGCAGCATGGACGTGATGAACACTGAAGCTTTCTTT.